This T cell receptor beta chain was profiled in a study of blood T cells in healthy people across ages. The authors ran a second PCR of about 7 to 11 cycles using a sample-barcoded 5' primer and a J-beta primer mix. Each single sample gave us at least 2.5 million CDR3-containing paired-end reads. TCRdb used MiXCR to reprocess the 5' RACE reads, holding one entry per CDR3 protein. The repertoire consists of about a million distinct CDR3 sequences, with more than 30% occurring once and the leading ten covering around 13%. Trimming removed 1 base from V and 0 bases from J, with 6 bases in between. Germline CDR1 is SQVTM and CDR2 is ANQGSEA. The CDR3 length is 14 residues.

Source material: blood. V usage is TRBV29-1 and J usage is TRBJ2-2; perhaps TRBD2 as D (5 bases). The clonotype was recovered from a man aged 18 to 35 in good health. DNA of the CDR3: TGCAGCGTTGAAGCGGGGTCGAACACCGGGGAGCTGTTTTTT. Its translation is CSVEAGSNTGELFF.